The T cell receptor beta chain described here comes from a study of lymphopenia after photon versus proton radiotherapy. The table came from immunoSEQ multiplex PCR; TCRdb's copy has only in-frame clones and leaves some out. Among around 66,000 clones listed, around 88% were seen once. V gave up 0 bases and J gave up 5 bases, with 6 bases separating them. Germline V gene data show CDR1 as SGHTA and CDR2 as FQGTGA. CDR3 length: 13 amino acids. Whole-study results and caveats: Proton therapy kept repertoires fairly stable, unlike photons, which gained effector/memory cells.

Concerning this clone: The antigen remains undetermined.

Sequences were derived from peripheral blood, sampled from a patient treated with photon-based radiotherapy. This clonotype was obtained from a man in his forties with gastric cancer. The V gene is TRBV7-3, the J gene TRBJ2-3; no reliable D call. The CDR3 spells CASSLTPGDTQYF. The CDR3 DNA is TGTGCCAGCAGCTTAACCCCGGGAGATACGCAGTATTTT.